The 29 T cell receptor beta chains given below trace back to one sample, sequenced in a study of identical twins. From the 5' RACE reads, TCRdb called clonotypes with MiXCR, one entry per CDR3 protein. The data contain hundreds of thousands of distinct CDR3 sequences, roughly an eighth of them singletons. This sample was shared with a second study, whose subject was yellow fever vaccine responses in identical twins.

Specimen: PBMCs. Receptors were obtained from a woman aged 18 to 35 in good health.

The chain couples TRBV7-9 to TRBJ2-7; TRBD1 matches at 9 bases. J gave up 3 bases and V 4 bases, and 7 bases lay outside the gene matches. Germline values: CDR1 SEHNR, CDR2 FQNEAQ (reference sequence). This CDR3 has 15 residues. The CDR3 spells CASSSLRDRVYEQYF. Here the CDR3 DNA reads TGTGCCAGCAGCTCTCTCCGGGACAGGGTCTACGAGCAGTACTTC.

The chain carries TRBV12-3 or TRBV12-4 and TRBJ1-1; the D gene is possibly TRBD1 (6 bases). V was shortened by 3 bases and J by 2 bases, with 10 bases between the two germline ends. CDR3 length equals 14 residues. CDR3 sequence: CASSFTTGNTEAFF. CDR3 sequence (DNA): TGTGCCAGCAGTTTCACGACAGGAAACACTGAAGCTTTCTTT.

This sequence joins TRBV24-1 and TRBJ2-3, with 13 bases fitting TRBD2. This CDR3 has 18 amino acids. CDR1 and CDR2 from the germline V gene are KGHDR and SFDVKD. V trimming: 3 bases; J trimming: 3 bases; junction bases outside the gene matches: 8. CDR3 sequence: CATSDKTGLAGKTDTQYF. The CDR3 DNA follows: TGTGCCACCAGTGATAAAACGGGACTAGCGGGAAAAACAGATACGCAGTATTTT.

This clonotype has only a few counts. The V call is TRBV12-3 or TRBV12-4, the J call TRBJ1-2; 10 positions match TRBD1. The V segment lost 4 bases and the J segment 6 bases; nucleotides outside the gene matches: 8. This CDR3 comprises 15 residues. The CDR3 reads CASSSGQGETNGYTF. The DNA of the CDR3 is TGTGCCAGCAGTTCCGGACAGGGGGAAACAAATGGCTACACCTTC.

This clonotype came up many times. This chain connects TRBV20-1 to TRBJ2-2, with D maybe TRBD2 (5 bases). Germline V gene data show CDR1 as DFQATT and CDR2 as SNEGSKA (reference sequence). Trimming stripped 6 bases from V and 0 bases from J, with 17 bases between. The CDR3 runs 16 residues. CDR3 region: CSAPSSGATNTGELFF. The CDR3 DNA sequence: TGCAGTGCCCCTAGCTCGGGCGCAACGAACACCGGGGAGCTGTTTTTT.

The CDR3 reads CASSESSKEAFF. The CDR3 coding sequence is TGCGCCAGCAGTGAGTCGTCGAAAGAAGCTTTCTTT. The chain has TRBV10-2 and TRBJ1-1; no reliable D call. The germline V gene has CDR1 WSHSY and CDR2 SAAADI. The CDR3 is 12 amino acids. V lost 0 bases and J lost 8, with 7 bases in between.

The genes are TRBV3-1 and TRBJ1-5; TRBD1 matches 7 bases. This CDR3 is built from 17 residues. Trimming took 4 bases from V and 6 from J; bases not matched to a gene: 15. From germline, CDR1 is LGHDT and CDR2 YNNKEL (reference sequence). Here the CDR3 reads CASSPNAGQGVLQPQHF. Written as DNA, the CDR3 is TGTGCCAGCAGCCCTAACGCGGGGCAGGGGGTTCTTCAGCCCCAGCATTTT.

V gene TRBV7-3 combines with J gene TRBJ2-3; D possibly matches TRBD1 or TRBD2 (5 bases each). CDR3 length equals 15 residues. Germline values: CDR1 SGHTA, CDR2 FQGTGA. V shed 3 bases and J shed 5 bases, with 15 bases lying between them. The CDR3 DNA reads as TGTGCCAGCAGCTTCGTAGGGACCCACGGAGATACGCAGTATTTT. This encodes CASSFVGTHGDTQYF.

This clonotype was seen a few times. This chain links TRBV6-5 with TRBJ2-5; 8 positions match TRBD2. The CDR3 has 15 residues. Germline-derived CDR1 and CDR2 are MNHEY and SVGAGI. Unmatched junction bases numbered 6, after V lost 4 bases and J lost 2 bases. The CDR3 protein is CASSSLAGRQETQYF. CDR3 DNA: TGTGCCAGCAGTTCCCTAGCGGGCCGACAAGAGACCCAGTACTTC.

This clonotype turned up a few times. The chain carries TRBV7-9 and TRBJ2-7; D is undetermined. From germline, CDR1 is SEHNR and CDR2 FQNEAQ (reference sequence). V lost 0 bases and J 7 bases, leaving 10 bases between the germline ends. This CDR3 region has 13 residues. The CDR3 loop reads CASSLALRWEQYF. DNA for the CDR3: TGTGCCAGCAGCTTAGCCCTCCGGTGGGAGCAGTACTTC.

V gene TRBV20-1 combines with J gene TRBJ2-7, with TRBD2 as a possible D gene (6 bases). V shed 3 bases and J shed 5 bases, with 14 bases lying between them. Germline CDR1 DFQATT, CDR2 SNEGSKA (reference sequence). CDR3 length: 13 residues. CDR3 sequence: CSASLEGLHEQYV. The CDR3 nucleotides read TGCAGTGCTAGTTTGGAGGGTCTCCACGAGCAGTACGTC.

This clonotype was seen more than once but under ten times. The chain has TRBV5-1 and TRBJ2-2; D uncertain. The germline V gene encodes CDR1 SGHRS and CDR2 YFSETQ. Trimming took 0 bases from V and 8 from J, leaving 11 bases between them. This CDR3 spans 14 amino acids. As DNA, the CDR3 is TGCGCCAGCAGCTTGGTCTACAATGCTGGGGAGCTGTTTTTT. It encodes CASSLVYNAGELFF.

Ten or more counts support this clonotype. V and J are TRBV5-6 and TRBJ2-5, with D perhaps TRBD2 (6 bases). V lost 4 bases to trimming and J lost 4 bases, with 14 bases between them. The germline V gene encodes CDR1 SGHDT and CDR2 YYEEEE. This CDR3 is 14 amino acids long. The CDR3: CASSREGLGETQYF. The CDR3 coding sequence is TGTGCCAGCAGCCGCGAGGGACTCGGAGAGACCCAGTACTTC.

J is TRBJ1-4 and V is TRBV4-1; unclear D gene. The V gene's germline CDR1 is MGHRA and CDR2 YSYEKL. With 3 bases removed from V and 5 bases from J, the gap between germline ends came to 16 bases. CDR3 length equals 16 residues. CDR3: CASSQAARQLNEKLFF. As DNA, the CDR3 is TGCGCCAGCAGCCAGGCCGCAAGGCAGTTAAATGAAAAACTGTTTTTT.

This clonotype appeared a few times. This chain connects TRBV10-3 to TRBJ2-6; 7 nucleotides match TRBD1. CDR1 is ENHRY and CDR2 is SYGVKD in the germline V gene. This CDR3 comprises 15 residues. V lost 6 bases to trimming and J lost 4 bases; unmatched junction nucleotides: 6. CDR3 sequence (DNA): TGTGCCATCAGGCCAGACAGGGCCGGGGCCAACGTCCTGACTTTC. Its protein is CAIRPDRAGANVLTF.

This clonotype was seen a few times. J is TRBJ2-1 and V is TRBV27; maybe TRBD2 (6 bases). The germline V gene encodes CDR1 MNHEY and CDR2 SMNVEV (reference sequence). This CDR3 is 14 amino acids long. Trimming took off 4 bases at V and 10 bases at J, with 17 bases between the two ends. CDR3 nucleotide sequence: TGTGCCAGCAGTTGGGGGGACGAGGCGCGGGAGCAGTTCTTC. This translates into CASSWGDEAREQFF.

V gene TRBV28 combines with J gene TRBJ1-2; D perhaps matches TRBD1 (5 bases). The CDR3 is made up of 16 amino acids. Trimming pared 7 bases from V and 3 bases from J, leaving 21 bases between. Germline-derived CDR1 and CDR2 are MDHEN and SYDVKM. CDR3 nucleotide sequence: TGTGCCAGCAATGGCGTCGTCCGAGGGGCCGACTATGGCTACACCTTC. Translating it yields CASNGVVRGADYGYTF.

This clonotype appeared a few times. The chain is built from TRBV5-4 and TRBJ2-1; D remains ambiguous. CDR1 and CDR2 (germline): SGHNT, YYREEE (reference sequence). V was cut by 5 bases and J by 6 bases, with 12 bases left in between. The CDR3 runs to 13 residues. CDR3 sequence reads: CASSWGSPNEQFF. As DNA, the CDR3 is TGTGCCAGCAGTTGGGGTAGTCCCAATGAGCAGTTCTTC.

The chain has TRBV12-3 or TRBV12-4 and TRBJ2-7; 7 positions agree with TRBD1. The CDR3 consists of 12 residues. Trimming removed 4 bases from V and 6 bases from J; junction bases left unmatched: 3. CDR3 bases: TGTGCCAGCAGTTACTACAGGGGCGAGCAGTACTTC. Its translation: CASSYYRGEQYF.

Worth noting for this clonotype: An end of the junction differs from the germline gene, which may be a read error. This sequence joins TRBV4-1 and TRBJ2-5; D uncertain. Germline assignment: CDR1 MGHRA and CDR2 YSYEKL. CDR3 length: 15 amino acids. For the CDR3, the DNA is TGCGCCAGCAGCCAAGATACGGCCTCCCAAGGGACCCAGTACTTC. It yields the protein CASSQDTASQGTQYF.

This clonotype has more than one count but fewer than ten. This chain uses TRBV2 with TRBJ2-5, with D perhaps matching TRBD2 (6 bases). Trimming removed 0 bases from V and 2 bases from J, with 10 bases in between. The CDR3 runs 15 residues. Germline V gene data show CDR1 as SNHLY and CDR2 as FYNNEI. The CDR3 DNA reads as TGTGCCAGCAGTGAAGCCCGGGGGACTCAAGAGACCCAGTACTTC. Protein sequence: CASSEARGTQETQYF.

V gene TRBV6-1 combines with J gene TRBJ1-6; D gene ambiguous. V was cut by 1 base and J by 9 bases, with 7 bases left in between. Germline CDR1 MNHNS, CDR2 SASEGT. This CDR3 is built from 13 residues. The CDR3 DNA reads TGTGCCAGCAGTGAAGTCGGGAGTTCACCCCTCCACTTT. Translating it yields CASSEVGSSPLHF.

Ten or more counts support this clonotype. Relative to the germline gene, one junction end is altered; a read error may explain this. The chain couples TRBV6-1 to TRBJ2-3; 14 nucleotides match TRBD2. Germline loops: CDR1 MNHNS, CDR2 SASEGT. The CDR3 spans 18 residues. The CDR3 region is CAISEARGLAGGTDTQYF. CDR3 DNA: TGTGCCATCAGTGAAGCTAGGGGACTAGCGGGGGGCACAGATACGCAGTATTTT.

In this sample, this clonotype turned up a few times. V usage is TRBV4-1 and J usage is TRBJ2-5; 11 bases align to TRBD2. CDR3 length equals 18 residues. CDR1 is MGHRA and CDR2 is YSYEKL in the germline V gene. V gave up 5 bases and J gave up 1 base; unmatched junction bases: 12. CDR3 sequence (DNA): TGCGCCAGCAGCTCCGGGACTAGCGGAACCATTTCCCAAGAGACCCAGTACTTC. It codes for CASSSGTSGTISQETQYF.

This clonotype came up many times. As DNA, the CDR3 is TGTGCCAGCAGTTTAACGCAGGGAGGGAACTATGGCTACACCTTC. This sequence encodes CASSLTQGGNYGYTF. The V gene is TRBV12-3 or TRBV12-4, the J gene TRBJ1-2; the D gene is possibly TRBD1 (5 bases). V lost 2 bases, J lost 2 bases, and 12 bases lay in between. The CDR3 spans 15 residues.

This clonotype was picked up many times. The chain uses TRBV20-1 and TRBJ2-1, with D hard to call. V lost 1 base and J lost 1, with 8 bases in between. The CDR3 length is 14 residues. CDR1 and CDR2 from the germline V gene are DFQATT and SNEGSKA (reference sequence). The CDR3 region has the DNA TGCAGTGCTAGAGGTCTAGGGTCCTACAATGAGCAGTTCTTC. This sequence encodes CSARGLGSYNEQFF.

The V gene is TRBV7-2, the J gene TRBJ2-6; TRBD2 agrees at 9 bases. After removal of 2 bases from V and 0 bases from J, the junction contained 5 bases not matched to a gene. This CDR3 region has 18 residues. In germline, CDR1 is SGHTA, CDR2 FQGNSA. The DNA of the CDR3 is TGTGCCAGCAGCTTACGCACTAGCGGGTACTCTGGGGCCAACGTCCTGACTTTC. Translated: CASSLRTSGYSGANVLTF.

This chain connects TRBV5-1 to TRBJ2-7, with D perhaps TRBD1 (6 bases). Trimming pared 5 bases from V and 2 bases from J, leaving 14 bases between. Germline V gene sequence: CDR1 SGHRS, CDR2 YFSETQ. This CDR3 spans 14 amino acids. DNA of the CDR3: TGCGCCAGCAGTCTTGGACAGTCCACCTACGAGCAGTACTTC. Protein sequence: CASSLGQSTYEQYF.

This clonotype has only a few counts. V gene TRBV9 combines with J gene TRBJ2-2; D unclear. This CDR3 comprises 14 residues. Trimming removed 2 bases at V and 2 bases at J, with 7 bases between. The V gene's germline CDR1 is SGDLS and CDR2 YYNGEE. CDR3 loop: CASSVTDNTGELFF. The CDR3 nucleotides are TGTGCCAGCAGCGTCACAGATAACACCGGGGAGCTGTTTTTT.